Reported below is one T cell receptor beta chain. The table came from immunoSEQ multiplex PCR; TCRdb's copy has only in-frame clones and leaves some out. This sample has fewer than 85,000 clones; about four fifths occur once, and the top ten carry around 4.5%. The data originate from a study of blood T cell repertoires in COVID-19. Trimming removed 3 bases at V and 7 bases at J, with 21 bases between. The CDR3 length is 16 residues. Germline V gene lookup returns CDR1 LNHDA and CDR2 SQIVND (reference sequence). This chain links TRBV19 with TRBJ1-2, with D unclear. The clonotype was recovered from a woman aged 55 to 70 with acute or convalescent COVID-19. Sequencing used peripheral blood. DNA for the CDR3: TGTGCCAGTAGTATTAGCGGTGCCGAAGCCCTGTTTGGCTACACCTTC. Its protein product is CASSISGAEALFGYTF.